This T cell receptor (beta chain) was profiled in a study of T cells in Graves' hyperthyroidism and ophthalmopathy. Study-level points and caveats: Most thyroid clonotypes expanded above 0.001 were also detected in blood.

About this clonotype itself: What it binds is unknown.

Using RNA transcripts as the source, TCR beta CDR3 regions were amplified. Using the HTBI primer set, a first-round RT-PCR was run on the TCR CDR3. One entry per CDR3 protein, called by TCRdb with MiXCR from the multiplex PCR reads. Here the sample spans about 520,000 distinct CDR3 sequences, roughly 20% being singletons. Patients aged 18 to 65 with hyperthyroidism were newly diagnosed, with duration under 2 months. Uncontrolled infections, other autoimmune diseases, pregnancy or lactation led to exclusion of patients. Together with thyroid ultrasound, orbital computed tomography, serum thyroxine and TRAb, clinical symptoms were used for diagnoses. In germline, CDR1 is MGHRA, CDR2 YSYEKL. The length of the CDR3 is 16 residues. V lost 4 bases and J 2 bases, leaving 15 bases between the germline ends.

This chain joins TRBV4-1 and TRBJ1-5, with a tentative D call TRBD1 (6 bases). Sequenced input: blood. The sequence was obtained from a man aged 18 to 30 with Graves' hyperthyroidism. The CDR3: CASSLSRGLGNQPQHF. CDR3 coding DNA: TGCGCCAGCAGCCTTTCGCGGGGGCTCGGCAATCAGCCCCAGCATTTT.